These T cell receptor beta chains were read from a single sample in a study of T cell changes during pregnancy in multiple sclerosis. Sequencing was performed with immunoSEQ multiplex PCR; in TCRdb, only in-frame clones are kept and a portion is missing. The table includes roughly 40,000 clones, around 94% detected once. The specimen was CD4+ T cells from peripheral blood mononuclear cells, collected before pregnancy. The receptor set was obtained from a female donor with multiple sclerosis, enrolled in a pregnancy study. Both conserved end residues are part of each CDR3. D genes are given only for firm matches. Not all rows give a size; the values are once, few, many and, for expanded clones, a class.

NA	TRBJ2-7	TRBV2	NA	CASSERRAAYEQYF	TGTGCCAGCAGTGAACGCAGGGCCGCCTACGAGCAGTACTTC
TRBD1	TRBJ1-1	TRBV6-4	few	CASSQQGPNTEAFF	TGTGCCAGCAGTCAACAGGGGCCGAACACTGAAGCTTTCTTT
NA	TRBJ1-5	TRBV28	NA	CASSLLPQSNQPQHF	TGTGCCAGCAGTCTTCTCCCACAGAGCAATCAGCCCCAGCATTTT
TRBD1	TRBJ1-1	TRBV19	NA	CASRRDSGTEAFF	TGTGCCAGTAGGCGGGACAGTGGGACTGAAGCTTTCTTT
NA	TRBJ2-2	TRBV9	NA	CASSAPPRNTGELFF	TGTGCCAGCAGCGCCCCCCCGCGAAACACCGGGGAGCTGTTTTTT
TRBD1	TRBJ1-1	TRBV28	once	CASPGQGEGTEAFF	TGTGCCAGCCCGGGACAGGGGGAGGGTACTGAAGCTTTCTTT
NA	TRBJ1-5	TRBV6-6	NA	CASNEIRGSNQPQHF	TGTGCCAGCAATGAGATCCGGGGGAGCAATCAGCCCCAGCATTTT
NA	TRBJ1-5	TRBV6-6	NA	CASSYCGAGCNQPQHF	TGTGCCAGCAGTTACTGTGGGGCAGGGTGCAATCAGCCCCAGCATTTT
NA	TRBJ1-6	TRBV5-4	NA	CASSAQLLVGGSSPLHF	TGTGCCAGCAGCGCCCAGTTACTAGTCGGCGGCAGTTCACCCCTCCACTTT
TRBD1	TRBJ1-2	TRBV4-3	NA	CASSQDEGQRSYGYTF	TGCGCCAGCAGCCAAGATGAGGGACAGCGCTCATATGGCTACACCTTC
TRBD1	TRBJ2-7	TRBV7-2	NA	CASSSEGQGIYEQYF	TGTGCCAGCAGCTCCGAGGGACAGGGTATCTACGAGCAGTACTTC